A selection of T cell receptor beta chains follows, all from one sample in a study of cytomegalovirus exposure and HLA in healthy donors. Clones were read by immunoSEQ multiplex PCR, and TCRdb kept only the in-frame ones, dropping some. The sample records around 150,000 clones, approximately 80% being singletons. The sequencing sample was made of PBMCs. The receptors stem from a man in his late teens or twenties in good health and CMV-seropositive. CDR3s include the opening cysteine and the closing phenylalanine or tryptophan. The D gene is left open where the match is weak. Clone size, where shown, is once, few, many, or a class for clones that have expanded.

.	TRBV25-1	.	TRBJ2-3	CASSEWGSSSTDTQYF	TGTGCCAGCAGTGAATGGGGCAGTTCTAGCACAGATACGCAGTATTTT
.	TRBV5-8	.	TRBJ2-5	CASSRETGTGGRRDQYF	TGTGCCAGCAGCAGGGAGACAGGGACTGGCGGAAGGAGAGACCAGTACTTC
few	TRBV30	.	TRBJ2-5	CAWSTGSGEETQYF	TGTGCCTGGAGTACCGGGAGCGGTGAAGAGACCCAGTACTTC
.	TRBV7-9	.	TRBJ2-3	CASSLLTGATDTQYF	TGTGCCAGCAGCTTACTGACAGGTGCCACAGATACGCAGTATTTT
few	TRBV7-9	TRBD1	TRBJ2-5	CATEGQVSQETQYF	TGTGCCACCGAGGGACAGGTCAGCCAAGAGACCCAGTACTTC
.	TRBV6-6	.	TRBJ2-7	CASSYPGGSEQYF	TGTGCCAGCAGTTACCCCGGGGGATCCGAGCAGTACTTC
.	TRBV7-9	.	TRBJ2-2	CASSLPGSGELFF	TGTGCCAGCAGCTTGCCAGGGTCCGGGGAGCTGTTTTTT
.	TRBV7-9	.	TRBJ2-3	CASSLLNRVSTDTQYF	TGTGCCAGCAGCTTATTAAACAGGGTCTCGACAGATACGCAGTATTTT
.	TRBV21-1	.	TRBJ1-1	CASSGGIWNTEAFF	TGTGCCAGCAGCGGGGGCATATGGAACACTGAAGCTTTCTTT
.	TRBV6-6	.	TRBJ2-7	CASSDHRVGEQYF	TGTGCCAGCAGTGATCACAGGGTAGGAGAGCAGTACTTC
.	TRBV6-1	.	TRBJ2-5	CASGRRRDGAETQYF	TGTGCCAGCGGTAGAAGGAGGGATGGTGCAGAGACCCAGTACTTC
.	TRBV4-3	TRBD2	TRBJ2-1	CASSQESGGTIVEQFF	TGCGCCAGCAGCCAAGAGAGCGGGGGCACGATCGTTGAGCAGTTCTTC
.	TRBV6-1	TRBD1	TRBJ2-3	CASRDRTSTDTQYF	TGTGCCAGCAGGGACAGGACTAGCACAGATACGCAGTATTTT
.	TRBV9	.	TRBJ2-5	CASSVGGGIQETQYF	TGTGCCAGCAGCGTAGGTGGGGGCATCCAAGAGACCCAGTACTTC
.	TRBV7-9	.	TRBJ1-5	CASGGGNQPQHF	TGTGCCAGCGGGGGGGGCAATCAGCCCCAGCATTTT
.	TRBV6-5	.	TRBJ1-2	CASSRREGPNTF	TGTGCCAGCAGCCGCCGGGAGGGTCCGAACACCTTC
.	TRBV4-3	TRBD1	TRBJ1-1	CASSQALQGEAFF	TGCGCCAGCAGCCAAGCTCTACAGGGGGAAGCTTTCTTT
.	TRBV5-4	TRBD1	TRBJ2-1	CASSPSGTGFYNEQFF	TGTGCCAGCAGCCCCTCAGGGACAGGTTTCTACAATGAGCAGTTCTTC
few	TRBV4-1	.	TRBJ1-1	CASSRNTEAFF	TGCGCCAGCAGTAGGAACACTGAAGCTTTCTTT